The 3 T cell receptor beta chains reported below all come from one sample, sequenced in a study of OX40 agonist ivuxolimab in advanced cancers. Receptors were amplified or captured by the immunoSEQ multiplex PCR assay. TCRdb provides this immuneACCESS table in a form limited to in-frame rearrangements. Some clones are lacking; in checked studies, under half of them reflect an unresolved V gene, and why the rest are absent is not known. The sample records tens of thousands of clones, about 83% of which are singletons. The ten largest make up about 1.6% of the sample. Sequences were derived from CD4+ or CD8+ T cells sorted from blood, sampled in a trial of the OX40 agonist ivuxolimab. The receptors were sampled from an adult with an advanced solid tumor such as melanoma, head and neck, liver or kidney cancer.

The chain employs TRBV6-5 and TRBJ1-2; no clear D. The CDR3 is 14 residues long. Deletions cut 0 bases from V and 2 bases from J, with 7 bases between. Germline assignment: CDR1 MNHEY and CDR2 SVGAGI. CDR3: CASSYSASNYGYTF. The CDR3 coding sequence is TGTGCCAGCAGTTACTCGGCCAGCAACTATGGCTACACCTTC.

The rearrangement joins TRBV5-1 to TRBJ2-3, with 9 bases fitting TRBD2. J gave up 0 bases and V 5 bases, and 7 bases lay outside the gene matches. Per the germline V gene, CDR1 is SGHRS and CDR2 is YFSETQ. The CDR3 is 16 residues long. CDR3 coding DNA: TGCGCCAGCAGGGACCTAGCGGGGTCTAGCACAGATACGCAGTATTTT. This gives the protein CASRDLAGSSTDTQYF.

The CDR3 DNA sequence: TGTGCCGAGACTAGCGCCGGCTACAATGAGCAGTTCTTC. Amino acid sequence: CAETSAGYNEQFF. The chain is built from TRBV30 and TRBJ2-1; 8 bases are shared with TRBD2. This CDR3 region has 13 residues. J was trimmed by 3 bases and V by 8 bases; bases with no gene match: 6. The V gene's germline CDR1 is GTSNPN and CDR2 SVGIG (reference sequence).